This T cell receptor (beta chain) was obtained from a study of shared clonotypes between healthy human individuals. The method was immunoSEQ multiplex PCR; TCRdb's version includes in-frame clones alone and lacks a portion of them. The repertoire consists of roughly 2,000,000 clones, with about 95% occurring once and the leading ten covering more than 0.95%. CDR3 length: 16 amino acids. Germline V gene lookup returns CDR1 MNHNY and CDR2 SVGAGI (reference sequence). V was pared by 6 bases and J by 8 bases, with 20 bases between. Cells designated naive CD8 were CD45RO-negative and were positively selected for CCR7, with terminally differentiated effector memory CD45RA+ cells excluded.

The source of this sequence is a man younger than 35 in good health. The chain couples TRBV6-6 to TRBJ1-6; the D gene is possibly TRBD1 (5 bases). The sample was naive CD8+ T cells sorted from blood. CDR3 sequence reads: CASSLGGGPQDSPLHF. CDR3 coding DNA: TGTGCCAGCAGCCTCGGGGGTGGACCTCAGGATTCACCCCTCCACTTT.